The entry below gives a single T cell receptor (beta chain) sequence along with its context. The sample originates from a study of blood T cell repertoires in COVID-19. Libraries were prepared by immunoSEQ multiplex PCR; TCRdb keeps only in-frame clonotypes and omits some of them. The repertoire holds a few hundred thousand clones, with under 90% as singletons. Germline V lookup: CDR1 LGHNA, CDR2 YNFKEQ. The CDR3 sequence is 20 residues long. V was pared by 1 base and J by 0 bases, with 5 bases of the junction left unmatched. Sample: peripheral blood. This clonotype was obtained from a woman between 40 and 50 years old who had recovered from COVID-19. The chain employs TRBV4-2 and TRBJ2-2; 16 bases align to TRBD2. The CDR3 loop is CASSQARGLAGGANTGELFF. The CDR3 DNA follows: TGTGCCAGCAGCCAAGCACGGGGACTAGCGGGAGGGGCGAACACCGGGGAGCTGTTTTTT.